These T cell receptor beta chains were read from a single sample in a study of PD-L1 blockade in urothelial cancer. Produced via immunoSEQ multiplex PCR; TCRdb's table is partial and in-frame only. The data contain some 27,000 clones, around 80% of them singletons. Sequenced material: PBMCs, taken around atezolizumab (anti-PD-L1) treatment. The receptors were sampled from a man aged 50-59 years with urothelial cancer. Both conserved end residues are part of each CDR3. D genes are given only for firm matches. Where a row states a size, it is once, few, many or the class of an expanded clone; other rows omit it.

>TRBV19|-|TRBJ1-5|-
TGTGCCAGTAGTATCGTACAGTATAGCAATCAGCCCCAGCATTTT
CASSIVQYSNQPQHF
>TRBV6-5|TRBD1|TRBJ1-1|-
TGTGCCAGCAATGATTACGGGACAGGGACCACTGAAGCTTTCTTT
CASNDYGTGTTEAFF
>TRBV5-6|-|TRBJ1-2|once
TGTGCCAGCAGCTTGGTTACAGGCGGAAATGGCTACACCTTC
CASSLVTGGNGYTF
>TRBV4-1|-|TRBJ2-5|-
TGCGCCAGCAGCCAAGATTCCTTGGCCTTAGAGACCCAGTACTTC
CASSQDSLALETQYF
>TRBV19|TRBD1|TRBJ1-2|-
TGTGCCAGTAGTGTTGAAGGACAGGGGGCGCGTATCTATGGCTACACCTTC
CASSVEGQGARIYGYTF
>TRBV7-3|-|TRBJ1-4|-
TGTGCCAGCAGCTCATCGGACAACCTTAATGAAAAACTGTTTTTT
CASSSSDNLNEKLFF
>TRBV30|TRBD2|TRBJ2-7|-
TGTGCCTGGAGTCCTCTAGCGGGAGTATCCTACGAGCAGTACTTC
CAWSPLAGVSYEQYF
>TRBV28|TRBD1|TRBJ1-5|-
TGTGCCACCCTAGGTAGTGGGACAGGGGGCCAGCCCCAGCATTTT
CATLGSGTGGQPQHF
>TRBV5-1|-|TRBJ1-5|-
TGCGCCAGCAGCCCCGACAGCCCCCGGCAGCCCCAGCATTTT
CASSPDSPRQPQHF
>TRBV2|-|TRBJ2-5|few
TGTGCCACTGTGGTGTGGGGAGAGGGTACGGAGACCCAGTACTTC
CATVVWGEGTETQYF
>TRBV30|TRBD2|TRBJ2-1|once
TGTGCCTTAGAACGGGAGGGCCACAATGAGCAGTTCTTC
CALEREGHNEQFF
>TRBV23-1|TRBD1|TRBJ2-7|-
TGCGCCAGTCTACTTTTCCTATCGGGACAGAAAACTACCTACGAGCAGTACTTC
CASLLFLSGQKTTYEQYF
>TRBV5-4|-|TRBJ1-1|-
TGTGCCAGCAGCTTTTGGGGGGGGACTGAAGCTTTCTTT
CASSFWGGTEAFF
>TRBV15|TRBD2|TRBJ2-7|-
TGTGCCACCAGCATGACTAGCGGGAGACAGTACGAGCAGTACTTC
CATSMTSGRQYEQYF
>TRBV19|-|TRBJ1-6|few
TGTGCCAGTAGCCGGACAGCGCCTAATTCACCCCTCCACTTT
CASSRTAPNSPLHF
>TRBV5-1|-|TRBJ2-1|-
TGCGCCAGCAGCTTCGGGGGTGAGCAGTTCTTC
CASSFGGEQFF
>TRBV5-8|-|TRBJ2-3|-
TGTGCCAGCAGCGCCGGAGAGAGGAGCTTCACAGATACGCAGTATTTT
CASSAGERSFTDTQYF
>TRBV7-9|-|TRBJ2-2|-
TGTGCCAGCAGCTTATTGGGCGGGACGCGGAACACCGGGGAGCTGTTTTTT
CASSLLGGTRNTGELFF